The next 22 T cell receptor beta chains were all read from a single sample in a study of T cell responses to AZD1222 COVID-19 vaccine. Some clones are missing from TCRdb's copy, which holds only in-frame ones; the method was immunoSEQ multiplex PCR. This table has around 99,000 clones, roughly 86% appearing once. Sequencing was performed on peripheral blood, taken on day 0 of MenACWY control vaccination. Receptors originate from an adult in good health.

The CDR3 spells CASINAAGSYNEQFF. Here the CDR3 DNA reads TGTGCCAGCATCAACGCTGCGGGATCCTACAATGAGCAGTTCTTC. The rearrangement uses TRBV2 and TRBJ2-1, with D tentatively TRBD2 (6 bases). V gave up 7 bases and J gave up 1 base, with 14 bases separating them. Germline loops: CDR1 SNHLY, CDR2 FYNNEI. This CDR3 has 15 amino acids.

The V gene is TRBV3-1 (or the pseudogene TRBV3-2), the J gene TRBJ1-6; weak D call: TRBD1 (5 bases). V lost 3 bases and J 0 bases, leaving 15 bases between the germline ends. This CDR3 is built from 18 residues. Germline CDR1 is LGHDT and CDR2 is YNNKEL (reference sequence). The chain's CDR3 is CASSHSSGTGSYNSPLHF. The DNA for the CDR3 is TGTGCCAGCAGCCACTCGTCCGGGACCGGCTCCTATAATTCACCCCTCCACTTT.

The chain uses TRBV29-1 and TRBJ2-7; TRBD2 matches at 7 bases. V trimming: 0 bases; J trimming: 3 bases; junction bases outside the gene matches: 5. The CDR3 is made up of 14 amino acids. Germline V gives CDR1 SQVTM, CDR2 ANQGSEA. For the CDR3, the DNA is TGCAGCGTTGAAGAGAAGGGACTACTCTACGAGCAGTACTTC. Translated: CSVEEKGLLYEQYF.

The chain links TRBV5-4 to TRBJ2-1; 8 bases are shared with TRBD2. J was trimmed by 7 bases and V by 0 bases; bases with no gene match: 9. CDR1 and CDR2 from the germline V gene are SGHNT and YYREEE (reference sequence). This CDR3 has 16 amino acids. Written as DNA, the CDR3 is TGTGCCAGCAGCTTGGGTGGTAGCGGGATGAATAATGAGCAGTTCTTC. This gives the protein CASSLGGSGMNNEQFF.

The gene calls are TRBV6-5 and TRBJ1-1; perhaps TRBD1 as D (6 bases). Germline V gene lookup returns CDR1 MNHEY and CDR2 SVGAGI. V lost 4 bases to trimming and J lost 0 bases, with 9 bases between them. The CDR3 totals 14 residues. The CDR3 DNA follows: TGTGCCAGCAGTTGGACAGCCCTGAACACTGAAGCTTTCTTT. Protein: CASSWTALNTEAFF.

CDR3 residues: CASSMREDQPQHF. For the CDR3, the DNA is TGTGCCAGTAGTATGCGCGAGGATCAGCCCCAGCATTTT. The rearrangement joins TRBV19 to TRBJ1-5, with unresolved D. V lost 3 bases, J lost 5 bases, and 8 bases lay in between. The germline V gene has CDR1 LNHDA and CDR2 SQIVND (reference sequence). The CDR3 loop spans 13 amino acids.

The V and J genes are TRBV27 and TRBJ1-1; D call uncertain. From germline, CDR1 is MNHEY and CDR2 SMNVEV (reference sequence). V was cut by 3 bases and J by 0 bases, with 5 bases left in between. CDR3 length: 13 amino acids. The CDR3 reads CASSLSVNTEAFF. CDR3 sequence (DNA): TGTGCCAGCAGTTTGTCGGTGAACACTGAAGCTTTCTTT.

The chain joins TRBV12-3 or TRBV12-4 to TRBJ1-1; TRBD1 is a possible D gene (6 bases). The germline V and J ends were trimmed by 7 bases and 6 bases, with 12 bases remaining between them. The CDR3 length is 12 residues. The DNA for the CDR3 is TGTGCCAGCACTTACGGGGGGCCTGAAGCTTTCTTT. This translates into CASTYGGPEAFF.

This rearrangement joins TRBV11-1 to TRBJ2-7; TRBD2 agrees at 7 bases. With 3 bases clipped from V and 0 bases from J, the junction kept 5 bases outside the gene matches. Germline V gene lookup returns CDR1 SGHAT and CDR2 FQDESV (reference sequence). CDR3 size: 15 residues. The CDR3 nucleotides are TGTGCCAGCAGCTTGTTTGGGGGGGGCTCCTACGAGCAGTACTTC. Translated, it gives CASSLFGGGSYEQYF.

V is TRBV4-2 and J is TRBJ1-4; the D is unclear. The germline V gene has CDR1 LGHNA and CDR2 YNFKEQ. The V end lost 4 bases, the J end lost 5 bases, and 11 bases lay between the germline ends. The CDR3 has 14 residues. In DNA form, the CDR3 reads TGTGCCAGCAGCCTCGTCGGACGGAATGAAAAACTGTTTTTT. It specifies CASSLVGRNEKLFF.

J is TRBJ2-2 and V is TRBV7-2; 8 nucleotides match TRBD1. V lost 6 bases to trimming and J lost 3 bases; unmatched junction nucleotides: 12. The CDR3 extends over 17 amino acids. Germline CDR1 SGHTA, CDR2 FQGNSA. CDR3 coding DNA: TGTGCCAGCAGTTATAACCCGGGACAGGCCCACACCGGGGAGCTGTTTTTT. Residues: CASSYNPGQAHTGELFF.

The chain uses TRBV24-1 and TRBJ2-7, with D tentatively TRBD1 (6 bases). V lost 6 bases and J lost 0, with 11 bases in between. The CDR3 contains 14 residues. The germline gives CDR1 KGHDR, CDR2 SFDVKD. The chain's CDR3 is CATSPGQSSYEQYF. In DNA form, the CDR3 reads TGTGCCACCAGTCCCGGACAGAGCTCCTACGAGCAGTACTTC.

This sequence joins TRBV6-5 and TRBJ2-5; D not resolved. With 8 bases removed from V and 9 bases from J, the gap between germline ends came to 16 bases. From germline, CDR1 is MNHEY and CDR2 SVGAGI. This CDR3 is 12 amino acids long. The CDR3 DNA follows: TGTGCCAGCCCTTCGTACGCGGCGGCCCAGTACTTC. It is translated as CASPSYAAAQYF.

This sequence joins TRBV19 and TRBJ2-5; 7 positions agree with TRBD1. Germline loops: CDR1 LNHDA, CDR2 SQIVND (reference sequence). The CDR3 sequence is 13 residues long. V gave up 5 bases and J gave up 3 bases; unmatched junction bases: 3. The CDR3 sequence is CASSQDREETQYF. The CDR3 DNA reads TGTGCCAGTAGTCAAGACAGGGAAGAGACCCAGTACTTC.

This rearrangement joins TRBV6-5 to TRBJ1-2, with D possibly being TRBD1 (5 bases). V gave up 2 bases and J gave up 8 bases, with 12 bases separating them. The CDR3 covers 13 residues. Germline CDR1 is MNHEY and CDR2 is SVGAGI. CDR3 nucleotides: TGTGCCAGCAGTTACAGGGGAGGATTCGGCTACACCTTC. It encodes CASSYRGGFGYTF.

The chain links TRBV9 to TRBJ2-5; the D is unclear. The CDR3 runs to 14 residues. In germline, CDR1 is SGDLS, CDR2 YYNGEE. V lost 0 bases to trimming and J lost 3 bases, with 9 bases between them. CDR3 residues: CASSVGAGKETQYF. CDR3 nucleotide sequence: TGTGCCAGCAGCGTAGGGGCAGGCAAAGAGACCCAGTACTTC.

The J gene is TRBJ2-7, the V gene TRBV10-3; the D gene is possibly TRBD1 (6 bases). This CDR3 has 13 residues. CDR1 is ENHRY and CDR2 is SYGVKD in the germline V gene. The germline V and J ends were trimmed by 5 bases and 0 bases, with 8 bases remaining between them. The CDR3 nucleotides read TGTGCCATCAGTAAGGACAGCTCCTACGAGCAGTACTTC. It encodes CAISKDSSYEQYF.

The chain is built from TRBV6-6 and TRBJ2-2; tentative D call: TRBD1 (5 bases). V was clipped by 4 bases and J by 3 bases, with 9 bases between them. The germline gives CDR1 MNHNY, CDR2 SVGAGI (reference sequence). The CDR3 runs 14 residues. Here the CDR3 reads CASSFQQDTGELFF. The DNA for the CDR3 is TGTGCCAGCAGTTTCCAACAGGACACCGGGGAGCTGTTTTTT.

The chain joins TRBV19 to TRBJ1-1; D is undetermined. Germline CDR1 reads LNHDA; CDR2 reads SQIVND (reference sequence). The germline V and J ends were trimmed by 7 bases and 8 bases, with 17 bases remaining between them. The CDR3 totals 13 residues. As DNA, the CDR3 is TGTGCCAGTAACCACGTTCGGAGTAGGGAAGCTTTCTTT. This encodes CASNHVRSREAFF.

The rearrangement joins TRBV30 to TRBJ2-7; 7 bases match TRBD2. The CDR3 runs 14 residues. V was pared by 3 bases and J by 3 bases, with 8 bases of the junction left unmatched. Germline V CDR1 and CDR2: GTSNPN, SVGIG (reference sequence). The DNA for the CDR3 is TGTGCCTGGAGCTGGGGGGGGGACCTCTACGAGCAGTACTTC. Its protein product is CAWSWGGDLYEQYF.

CDR3 nucleotides: TGCGCCAGCAGCCAAGATTCCGGACAGGGGCACCGTGGCTACACCTTC. Protein sequence: CASSQDSGQGHRGYTF. The V gene is TRBV4-1, the J gene TRBJ1-2; TRBD1 matches at 9 bases. Trimming took 0 bases from V and 7 from J; bases not matched to a gene: 9. The CDR3 loop spans 16 amino acids. Looked up from germline, CDR1 is MGHRA and CDR2 is YSYEKL.

The chain recombines TRBV4-1 with TRBJ1-1, with D perhaps TRBD1 (5 bases). Per germline, CDR1 MGHRA and CDR2 YSYEKL. V lost 1 base and J lost 1, with 13 bases in between. The length of the CDR3 is 16 residues. The CDR3 bases are TGCGCCAGCAGCCAAGTATCCGGGGGTGCGAACACTGAAGCTTTCTTT. The encoded protein is CASSQVSGGANTEAFF.